The next 12 T cell receptor beta chains were all read from a single sample in a study of molecular identifiers for immune sequencing clone quantification. MiXCR, applied by TCRdb to the PCR reads, yields one record per CDR3 protein. This sample has about 65,000 distinct CDR3 sequences; around 17% occur once, and the top ten carry about 1.5%. The source material was naive CD8+ T cells from blood, with Jurkat cell RNA spiked in. Subset noted: FACS-sorted CD8+CD4-CCR7+CD45RA+ naive T cells. All receptors derive from a human donor in good health. Some libraries in this study had Jurkat cell RNA spiked in.

This clonotype has ten or more counts. The chain couples TRBV18 to TRBJ2-6, with D unclear. Trimming stripped 3 bases from V and 1 base from J, with 7 bases between. This CDR3 region has 15 residues. CDR1 and CDR2 (germline): KGHSH, LQKENI. CDR3 nucleotide sequence: TGTGCCAGCTCACCTGGTGGGTCTGGGGCCAACGTCCTGACTTTC. Its translation is CASSPGGSGANVLTF.

This clonotype has ten or more counts. This rearrangement joins TRBV30 to TRBJ2-1, with no clear D. CDR1 GTSNPN and CDR2 SVGIG come from the germline V gene (reference sequence). The CDR3 consists of 11 residues. Between the trimmed V and J ends, which lost 3 bases and 6 bases, there was a span of 6 bases. The CDR3, as DNA: TGTGCCTGGAGCAACTTCAATGAGCAGTTCTTC. It translates to CAWSNFNEQFF.

This clonotype showed up many times. The genes are TRBV7-9 and TRBJ1-1; D is ambiguous. Between the trimmed V and J ends, which lost 5 bases and 5 bases, there was a span of 12 bases. Germline CDR1 is SEHNR and CDR2 is FQNEAQ (reference sequence). This CDR3 has 13 residues. CDR3 protein: CASSPPLATEAFF. The CDR3 coding sequence is TGTGCCAGCAGCCCCCCATTGGCGACTGAAGCTTTCTTT.

This chain links TRBV19 with TRBJ1-1; 8 bases are a match to TRBD1. The germline gives CDR1 LNHDA, CDR2 SQIVND (reference sequence). This CDR3 region has 14 residues. Trimming removed 5 bases from V and 4 bases from J; junction bases left unmatched: 6. The CDR3 protein is CASSPTTGGTEAFF. DNA of the CDR3: TGTGCCAGTAGTCCAACCACAGGGGGCACTGAAGCTTTCTTT.

This clonotype was detected ten times or more. The J gene is TRBJ2-2, the V gene TRBV2, with D perhaps TRBD2 (6 bases). Per the germline V gene, CDR1 is SNHLY and CDR2 is FYNNEI. CDR3 length: 15 amino acids. Trimming removed 2 bases from V and 4 bases from J, with 11 bases in between. In DNA form, the CDR3 reads TGTGCCAGCAGTGAACTCCTAGCGCCCACCGGGGAGCTGTTTTTT. This encodes CASSELLAPTGELFF.

Note on this clonotype: At one end the junction does not follow the germline gene, possibly because of a read error. This chain links TRBV6-6 with TRBJ1-5; the match to TRBD1 covers 8 bases. The CDR3 extends over 15 amino acids. Per germline, CDR1 MNHNY and CDR2 SVGAGI (reference sequence). The DNA of the CDR3 is TGTGCCAGCAGTCCGTCAGGGGGCCGCAGTCAGCCCCGGCATTTT. This encodes CASSPSGGRSQPRHF.

This clonotype was detected ten times or more. The CDR3 spells CASRAGGSVEQFF. CDR3 in DNA: TGTGCCAGCAGAGCGGGAGGTTCGGTTGAGCAGTTCTTC. The chain is built from TRBV7-2 and TRBJ2-1; 9 bases agree with TRBD2. The CDR3 consists of 13 residues. With 6 bases clipped from V and 9 bases from J, the junction kept 6 bases outside the gene matches. Germline CDR1 SGHTA, CDR2 FQGNSA. Supplemented by reference TRBV7-2 and TRBJ2-1, the full variable domain reads GAGVSQSPSNKVTEKGKDVELRCDPISGHTALYWYRQSLGQGLEFLIYFQGNSAPDKSGLPSDRFSAERTGGSVSTLTIQRTQQEDSAVYLCASRAGGSVEQFFGPGTRLTVL.

Ten or more counts support this clonotype. The rearrangement uses TRBV5-6 and TRBJ1-5, with unresolved D. Trimming removed 1 base from V and 5 bases from J, with 10 bases in between. The CDR3 is 14 amino acids. CDR1 SGHDT and CDR2 YYEEEE come from the germline V gene. CDR3 DNA: TGTGCCAGCAGCTTGACGCCAAGGGATCAGCCCCAGCATTTT. Translation: CASSLTPRDQPQHF.

This clonotype came up many times. The chain recombines TRBV5-4 with TRBJ2-6, with TRBD2 as a possible D gene (6 bases). With 4 bases removed from V and 4 bases from J, the gap between germline ends came to 12 bases. The CDR3 contains 15 residues. The V gene's germline CDR1 is SGHNT and CDR2 YYREEE (reference sequence). CDR3 nucleotide sequence: TGTGCCAGCAGCACGGAGGGCTTGGGGGCCAACGTCCTGACTTTC. Translation gives CASSTEGLGANVLTF.

The sample holds many counts of this clonotype. This chain links TRBV6-2 or TRBV6-3 with TRBJ2-7, with TRBD2 as a possible D gene (5 bases). Per the germline V gene, CDR1 is MNHEY and CDR2 is SVGEGT. The CDR3 has 11 amino acids. The V and J ends lost 8 bases and 7 bases respectively, with 12 bases between them. CDR3 nucleotides: TGTGCCAGCCTCGGACTTTTGGAGCAGTACTTC. Its protein product is CASLGLLEQYF.

The DNA of the CDR3 is TGTGCCACCAGTGACCTCCGGGACCGAGAAAGGGATACGCAGTATTTT. Its protein is CATSDLRDRERDTQYF. V and J are TRBV24-1 and TRBJ2-3; D could derive from TRBD1 or TRBD2 (5 bases each). The V gene lost 4 bases and the J gene lost 6 bases, with 19 bases spanning the gap. The CDR3 runs to 16 residues. Germline CDR1 and CDR2: KGHDR and SFDVKD.

This clonotype was seen at least ten times. The V call is TRBV5-1, the J call TRBJ1-2; D is uncertain. CDR3 length: 17 amino acids. CDR1 and CDR2 (germline): SGHRS, YFSETQ. V lost 0 bases and J lost 2, with 17 bases in between. The CDR3 region is CASSLAATPTQNYGYTF. The CDR3 DNA sequence: TGCGCCAGCAGCTTGGCCGCTACTCCAACACAGAACTATGGCTACACCTTC.